Below are 10 T cell receptor beta chains sequenced from a single sample in a study of CD8+CD57+ T cells in acquired aplastic anemia. Template material for TCR beta VDJ and CDR3 profiling consisted of genomic DNA. A single record per CDR3 protein comes from TCRdb applying MiXCR to the reads. The table includes about 81,000 distinct CDR3 sequences, under 50% detected once. The source material was sorted CD4+, CD8+, or CD8+CD57+ T cells (not recorded which) from PBMCs. These receptor sequences come from a human donor in good health, serving as a control.

This clonotype was counted ten times or more. The rearrangement uses TRBV19 and TRBJ1-1, with TRBD1 matching 9 bases. CDR1 is LNHDA and CDR2 is SQIVND in the germline V gene (reference sequence). The CDR3 length is 14 residues. Trimming took 5 bases from V and 5 from J; bases not matched to a gene: 6. For the CDR3, the DNA is TGTGCCAGTAGTTCCGGGACAGGGATGACTGAAGCTTTCTTT. Residues: CASSSGTGMTEAFF.

This chain joins TRBV30 and TRBJ1-1, with a weak D call TRBD1 (6 bases). With 2 bases removed from V and 1 base from J, the gap between germline ends came to 8 bases. Germline V gene lookup returns CDR1 GTSNPN and CDR2 SVGIG (reference sequence). The CDR3 loop spans 13 amino acids. The CDR3 is CAWSWGQNTEAFF. CDR3 coding DNA: TGTGCCTGGAGTTGGGGACAGAACACTGAAGCTTTCTTT.

This clonotype was counted many times. The chain is built from TRBV4-1 and TRBJ2-3, with 13 bases fitting TRBD2. The V and J ends lost 3 bases and 3 bases, in that order; junction bases with no gene match: 0. Germline CDR1 MGHRA, CDR2 YSYEKL. This CDR3 contains 15 residues. The CDR3 region is CASSQGLAGTDTQYF. CDR3 nucleotide sequence: TGCGCCAGCAGCCAGGGACTAGCGGGAACAGATACGCAGTATTTT.

This clonotype has ten or more counts. This chain links TRBV6-1 with TRBJ2-7; 7 positions agree with TRBD1. Germline V gene sequence: CDR1 MNHNS, CDR2 SASEGT. CDR3 length equals 15 residues. Unmatched junction bases numbered 5, after V lost 0 bases and J lost 3 bases. Here the CDR3 reads CASSEAGTDLYEQYF. CDR3 in DNA: TGTGCCAGCAGTGAAGCTGGGACAGATCTCTACGAGCAGTACTTC.

This clonotype was detected a few times. The genes are TRBV7-9 and TRBJ2-7; D uncertain. Between the trimmed V and J ends, which lost 4 bases and 4 bases, there was a span of 8 bases. Germline CDR1 is SEHNR and CDR2 is FQNEAQ (reference sequence). The length of the CDR3 is 12 residues. The CDR3 DNA is TGTGCCAGCAGCTCGTCAGGTTACGAGCAGTACTTC. It codes for CASSSSGYEQYF.

This clonotype was detected many times. CDR3 region: CATLAGAGAKNIQYF. Written as DNA, the CDR3 is TGTGCCACCCTCGCGGGGGCTGGGGCCAAAAACATTCAGTACTTC. The V gene is TRBV15, the J gene TRBJ2-4, with TRBD2 as a possible D gene (7 bases). CDR1 and CDR2 from the germline V gene are LNHNV and YYDKDF (reference sequence). This CDR3 has 15 residues. V lost 8 bases and J 1 base, leaving 15 bases between the germline ends.

This clonotype turned up a few times. The CDR3 loop is CASSGGSSSMNTEAFF. Written as DNA, the CDR3 is TGTGCCAGCAGCGGAGGCTCCTCGTCGATGAACACTGAAGCTTTCTTT. The chain combines TRBV11-2 with TRBJ1-1; D remains ambiguous. Germline V lookup: CDR1 SGHAT, CDR2 FQNNGV. Trimming cost V 5 bases and J 0 bases, with 16 bases left between them. CDR3 length: 16 amino acids.

This clonotype was recorded only once. The chain links TRBV20-1 to TRBJ1-4; D may be TRBD1 (6 bases). CDR1 and CDR2 from the germline V gene are DFQATT and SNEGSKA (reference sequence). The CDR3 is 14 residues long. V was shortened by 0 bases and J by 4 bases, with 9 bases between the two germline ends. The chain's CDR3 is CSARDGTNNEKLFF. The CDR3 coding sequence is TGCAGTGCTAGAGATGGGACAAATAATGAAAAACTGTTTTTT.

V and J are TRBV19 and TRBJ1-2; D call uncertain. V shed 4 bases and J shed 1 base, with 13 bases lying between them. This CDR3 is 15 amino acids long. Germline CDR1 is LNHDA and CDR2 is SQIVND (reference sequence). The CDR3 protein is CASSREPRYNYGYTF. The DNA of the CDR3 is TGTGCCAGTAGTAGGGAGCCACGCTATAACTATGGCTACACCTTC.

The table lists this clonotype with many counts. V usage is TRBV9 and J usage is TRBJ1-4; maybe TRBD1 (6 bases). The germline V gene encodes CDR1 SGDLS and CDR2 YYNGEE. The CDR3 runs to 13 residues. V lost 5 bases and J lost 10, with 15 bases in between. The DNA for the CDR3 is TGTGCCAGCAGGGGGAGTGAGGGGGGAAAACTGTTTTTT. It is translated as CASRGSEGGKLFF.